This TCR beta chain emerged from a study of breast tumors, draining lymph nodes, adjacent tissues. The lymph nodes were axillary draining lymph nodes from breast cancer patients. TCRdb independently ran MiXCR on the multiplex PCR reads; one entry per CDR3 protein. The repertoire holds roughly 220,000 distinct CDR3 sequences, with about 34% as singletons. Sequencing used axillary lymph node tissue. The TCR was taken from a female donor with breast cancer. Some clones in this sample may be carry-over from other donors' samples.

Here the CDR3 reads CASRAGGTEAFF. The CDR3, as DNA: TGTGCCAGCAGGGCAGGGGGTACTGAAGCTTTCTTT. The chain links TRBV2 to TRBJ1-1, with 7 nucleotides matching TRBD1. This CDR3 contains 12 residues. The germline CDR1 and CDR2 sequences are SNHLY and FYNNEI. With 6 bases clipped from V and 5 bases from J, the junction kept 3 bases outside the gene matches.